A single sample is the source of the 25 T cell receptor beta chains below, sequenced in a study of beta chain features in type 1 diabetes. What was sequenced were expressed TCRB transcripts, since all of the isolated RNA had been reverse transcribed. Some clones are missing from TCRdb's copy, which holds only in-frame ones; the method was immunoSEQ multiplex PCR. The sample carries some 220,000 clones, about 11% recorded once. Sequencing was carried out using central memory CD4+ T cells from blood. The receptors here all came from a man aged 18 to 35 in good health.

The CDR3 loop is CASSLGSAQQFF. Written as DNA, the CDR3 is TGTGCCAGCAGCTTAGGATCGGCACAGCAGTTCTTC. The V call is TRBV7-9, the J call TRBJ2-1; no firm D call. V gave up 1 base and J gave up 11 bases, with 9 bases separating them. The germline CDR1 and CDR2 sequences are SEHNR and FQNEAQ (reference sequence). The CDR3 is 12 amino acids. The full variable domain, with the rest looked up from reference TRBV7-9 and TRBJ2-1, is DTGVSQNPRHKITKRGQNVTFRCDPISEHNRLYWYRQTLGQGPEFLTYFQNEAQLEKSRLLSDRFSAERPKGSFSTLEIQRTEQGDSAMYLCASSLGSAQQFFGPGTRLTVL.

Concerning this clone: A much larger clonotype is one base distant, so this may be a read error. J is TRBJ1-2 and V is TRBV28; D may be TRBD1 (6 bases). This CDR3 is 15 amino acids long. Per germline, CDR1 MDHEN and CDR2 SYDVKM. The CDR3 region is CASTAGAVQFHGSTF. The DNA of the CDR3 is TGTGCCAGCACCGCAGGGGCGGTACAGTTCCATGGCTCCACCTTC.

This clone was counted between two and nine times. The chain couples TRBV4-1 to TRBJ2-3; 7 bases agree with TRBD2. V was clipped by 0 bases and J by 5 bases; unmatched bases: 11. This CDR3 region has 17 residues. Germline CDR1 is MGHRA and CDR2 is YSYEKL. CDR3 amino acids: CASSQDPGRERRDTQYF. The CDR3 DNA is TGCGCCAGCAGCCAAGATCCAGGGCGGGAGAGGCGAGATACGCAGTATTTT.

In this sample, this clone turned up a few times. The chain joins TRBV5-5 to TRBJ2-1; D unclear. Trimming left V 6 bases short and J 0 bases short, with 16 bases between. This CDR3 is built from 16 residues. Germline V gene sequence: CDR1 SGHKS, CDR2 YYEKEE (reference sequence). In DNA form, the CDR3 reads TGTGCCAGCATCCGGAACGAGCAGAGCTCCTACAATGAGCAGTTCTTC. Residues: CASIRNEQSSYNEQFF.

The chain recombines TRBV29-1 with TRBJ2-4; 10 nucleotides line up with TRBD1. Germline CDR1 is SQVTM and CDR2 is ANQGSEA. The CDR3 is 13 residues long. The V gene end was trimmed by 7 bases and the J gene end by 7 bases; junction bases not matched to a gene: 7. CDR3 DNA sequence: TGCAGCGGACGCCAGGGACAGGGGAACATTCAGTACTTC. Protein product: CSGRQGQGNIQYF.

The rearrangement joins TRBV7-3 to TRBJ2-3; TRBD2 aligns across 7 bases. The CDR3 consists of 14 residues. With V trimmed by 5 bases and J by 2 bases, 4 bases remained unmatched. Germline CDR1 reads SGHTA; CDR2 reads FQGTGA. In nucleotides, the CDR3 is TGTGCCAGCAGCCTTAGCGGGTTCACAGATACGCAGTATTTT. Translating gives CASSLSGFTDTQYF.

This clone was counted only a few times. The chain employs TRBV29-1 and TRBJ1-1; 10 bases agree with TRBD1. With V trimmed by 7 bases and J by 6 bases, 11 bases remained unmatched. The CDR3 spans 14 residues. Looked up from germline, CDR1 is SQVTM and CDR2 is ANQGSEA. The CDR3 spells CSATGGPGYPEAFF. CDR3 sequence (DNA): TGCAGCGCGACAGGGGGCCCCGGTTATCCTGAAGCTTTCTTT.

This clone was picked up a small number of times. This chain uses TRBV29-1 with TRBJ2-3; tentatively, D is TRBD2 (6 bases). Germline V gene sequence: CDR1 SQVTM, CDR2 ANQGSEA. There are 13 residues in the CDR3. The V gene lost 7 bases and the J gene lost 3 bases, with 14 bases spanning the gap. The CDR3 sequence: CSARIGGTDTQYF. The CDR3 bases are TGCAGCGCGAGAATCGGGGGAACAGATACGCAGTATTTT.

This clone was seen a handful of times. The chain links TRBV30 to TRBJ1-4, with D possibly TRBD1 on 5 matching bases. CDR1 is GTSNPN and CDR2 is SVGIG in the germline V gene (reference sequence). This CDR3 has 14 residues. With 1 base removed from V and 5 bases from J, the gap between germline ends came to 11 bases. This chain's CDR3 is CAWSATGLNEKLFF. The CDR3 nucleotides are TGTGCCTGGAGTGCTACAGGACTCAATGAAAAACTGTTTTTT.

The chain carries TRBV10-3 and TRBJ2-7, with TRBD1 identical over 9 bases. The CDR3 runs 14 residues. The V and J ends lost 3 bases and 3 bases, in that order; junction bases with no gene match: 3. Germline V CDR1 and CDR2: ENHRY, SYGVKD. CDR3: CAISDRTGDYEQYF. In DNA, the CDR3 is TGTGCCATCAGTGATCGGACAGGGGACTACGAGCAGTACTTC.

In its sample, this clone was seen a few times. The chain recombines TRBV28 with TRBJ1-1; no firm D call. The CDR3 spans 15 residues. V lost 6 bases, J lost 1 base, and 15 bases lay in between. Germline-derived CDR1 and CDR2 are MDHEN and SYDVKM. DNA for the CDR3: TGTGCCAGCAGCATGAGAGGACTAGGGAACACTGAAGCTTTCTTT. This sequence encodes CASSMRGLGNTEAFF. The full variable domain, in which reference TRBV28 and TRBJ1-1 provide the parts outside the CDR3, is DVKVTQSSRYLVKRTGEKVFLECVQDMDHENMFWYRQDPGLGLRLIYFSYDVKMKEKGDIPEGYSVSREKKERFSLILESASTNQTSMYLCASSMRGLGNTEAFFGQGTRLTVV.

This sequence joins TRBV9 and TRBJ2-7; 11 bases are a match to TRBD2. The CDR3 has 14 amino acids. With 8 bases clipped from V and 1 base from J, the junction kept 5 bases outside the gene matches. Germline V lookup: CDR1 SGDLS, CDR2 YYNGEE. The CDR3 region has the DNA TGTGCCAGTACTGTAGCGGGAGGGTCCTACGAGCAGTACTTC. This codes for CASTVAGGSYEQYF.

In this sample, this clone turned up many times. The J gene is TRBJ2-6, the V gene TRBV25-1, with TRBD1 identical over 8 bases. Germline CDR1 reads MGHDK; CDR2 reads SYGVNS. The CDR3 sequence is 16 residues long. J gave up 0 bases and V 4 bases, and 2 bases lay outside the gene matches. The CDR3 DNA follows: TGTGCCAGCAGTGGGGACAGGTACTCTGGGGCCAACGTCCTGACTTTC. Translating it yields CASSGDRYSGANVLTF.

The chain employs TRBV7-2 and TRBJ2-2; either TRBD1 or TRBD2 may supply D (5 bases each). Germline CDR1 is SGHTA and CDR2 is FQGNSA. V lost 1 base, J lost 7 bases, and 13 bases lay in between. The CDR3 length is 15 residues. CDR3 nucleotides: TGTGCCAGCAGCTTAGTCTGGGACCCACACGGGGAGCTGTTTTTT. This codes for CASSLVWDPHGELFF.

The V and J genes are TRBV5-1 and TRBJ2-1; possible D gene TRBD2, 6 bases. Germline V lookup: CDR1 SGHRS, CDR2 YFSETQ. There are 14 residues in the CDR3. V lost 8 bases to trimming and J lost 0 bases, with 12 bases between them. CDR3 sequence: CASMPGSSYNEQFF. Here the CDR3 DNA reads TGCGCCAGTATGCCCGGGAGCTCCTACAATGAGCAGTTCTTC.

In its sample, this clone was seen many times. This sequence joins TRBV30 and TRBJ1-5, with D unclear. Germline CDR1 reads GTSNPN; CDR2 reads SVGIG (reference sequence). Trimming cost V 0 bases and J 10 bases, with 13 bases left between them. This CDR3 is built from 13 residues. The CDR3 is CAWSVGLGRPQHF. The CDR3 DNA is TGTGCCTGGAGTGTAGGTTTGGGAAGACCCCAGCATTTT.

V is TRBV29-1 and J is TRBJ2-1, with D perhaps TRBD1 (5 bases). The CDR3 loop spans 15 amino acids. V gave up 7 bases and J gave up 0 bases, with 16 bases separating them. From germline, CDR1 is SQVTM and CDR2 ANQGSEA. This CDR3 is CSALGQFNSYNEQFF. DNA for the CDR3: TGCAGCGCCCTGGGGCAGTTTAACTCCTACAATGAGCAGTTCTTC.

This clone was seen a handful of times. The chain links TRBV7-9 to TRBJ2-3; 7 bases map to TRBD1. This CDR3 spans 14 amino acids. Per the germline V gene, CDR1 is SEHNR and CDR2 is FQNEAQ (reference sequence). J was trimmed by 2 bases and V by 6 bases; bases with no gene match: 5. The CDR3 coding sequence is TGTGCCAGCAGGCCCGGGACAGTCACAGATACGCAGTATTTT. Protein: CASRPGTVTDTQYF.

This clone was seen repeatedly, ten times or more. Other nucleotide sequences from this sample produce the same CDR3. The chain recombines TRBV29-1 with TRBJ2-7; 10 positions match TRBD2. Germline CDR1 is SQVTM and CDR2 is ANQGSEA. J gave up 1 base and V 5 bases, and 5 bases lay outside the gene matches. The CDR3 length is 14 residues. The CDR3 protein is CSVPRTSGSYEQYF. In DNA, the CDR3 is TGCAGCGTTCCGAGGACTAGCGGTTCCTACGAGCAGTACTTC.

This clone was recorded a few times. The rearrangement links TRBV4-1 to TRBJ1-5; D is undetermined. This CDR3 region has 14 residues. In germline, CDR1 is MGHRA, CDR2 YSYEKL. V was shortened by 2 bases and J by 9 bases, with 14 bases between the two germline ends. DNA of the CDR3: TGCGCCAGCAGCCAACCGGACGGCGGGAGGCCCCAGCATTTT. Its protein product is CASSQPDGGRPQHF.

This clone appeared a few times. The chain combines TRBV5-1 with TRBJ1-4; D is uncertain. The CDR3 covers 15 residues. V gave up 7 bases and J gave up 0 bases, with 13 bases separating them. Germline V gives CDR1 SGHRS, CDR2 YFSETQ. The CDR3 region is CASRTLQATNEKLFF. CDR3 in DNA: TGCGCCAGCCGCACCCTACAAGCAACTAATGAAAAACTGTTTTTT.

This clone has only a few counts. The chain employs TRBV30 and TRBJ2-7, with 9 nucleotides matching TRBD1. The CDR3 is 12 residues long. V trimming: 3 bases; J trimming: 12 bases; junction bases outside the gene matches: 9. CDR1 and CDR2 from the germline V gene are GTSNPN and SVGIG (reference sequence). The chain's CDR3 is CAWSPGGTGRYF. The DNA for the CDR3 is TGTGCCTGGAGCCCGGGCGGGACAGGGAGGTACTTC.

This clone has a count of ten or more. This chain links TRBV19 with TRBJ2-2, with D perhaps matching TRBD1 (6 bases). This CDR3 contains 15 residues. Per germline, CDR1 LNHDA and CDR2 SQIVND (reference sequence). V shed 2 bases and J shed 6 bases, with 13 bases lying between them. CDR3: CASSISGAGAGELFF. The CDR3 nucleotides are TGTGCCAGTAGTATATCCGGGGCAGGGGCCGGGGAGCTGTTTTTT.

There are a few counts of this clone. The chain employs TRBV20-1 and TRBJ2-1, with 7 bases identical to TRBD1. There are 11 residues in the CDR3. Germline CDR1 is DFQATT and CDR2 is SNEGSKA (reference sequence). Trimming at V came to 1 base and at J to 12 bases, leaving 3 bases not matched to a gene. DNA of the CDR3: TGCAGTGCTAGAGCGGGACAGAGGCAGTTCTTC. Translation gives CSARAGQRQFF.

In this sample, this clone turned up a few times. This chain uses TRBV4-3 with TRBJ2-3; D remains unclear. The CDR3 length is 15 residues. V dropped 0 bases and J dropped 4 bases, with 11 bases sitting between them. Germline V gene sequence: CDR1 LGHNA, CDR2 YSLEER. The CDR3 reads CASSQEYGIPDTQYF. As DNA, the CDR3 is TGCGCCAGCAGCCAAGAGTACGGAATCCCAGATACGCAGTATTTT.